Only a few counts were recorded for the clone carrying this T cell receptor (beta chain). Antigen unknown. The data belong to a study of CD8 T cells in ankylosing spondylitis. Notes on the study in general: Peripheral blood held disease-linked clones only at relatively low frequency, and these were CD8+. Prior literature has documented some motif variants in synovial fluid and blood from reactive arthritis. Blood from ankylosing spondylitis patients appeared to carry a characteristic roughly eight-variant TCR beta motif. From matched ankylosing spondylitis synovial fluid, disease-linked clones were reportedly recovered at significantly enriched levels.

CDR3 length: 15 amino acids. The ends lost 4 bases at V and 8 bases at J; junction bases unmatched: 7. Germline CDR1 and CDR2: SGHRS and YFSETQ. It was by quantitative 5'-RACE with molecular barcodes that TCR beta libraries were made. Each CDR3 protein is one row after TCRdb ran MiXCR on the 5' RACE reads. The table shows a few hundred thousand distinct CDR3 sequences, with 20% to 25% occurring only once. This TCR was recovered from a male donor with ankylosing spondylitis. The chain employs TRBV5-1 and TRBJ1-6; TRBD1 matches 9 bases. The sequenced sample consisted of blood, either unsorted or a sorted T cell fraction (not recorded which). The CDR3 DNA reads TGCGCCAGCAGCCCATCGGACAGGGGATATTCACCCCTCCACTTT. Its protein product is CASSPSDRGYSPLHF. Combining the CDR3 with reference TRBV5-1 and TRBJ1-6 gives the whole variable domain KAGVTQTPRYLIKTRGQQVTLSCSPISGHRSVSWYQQTPGQGLQFLFEYFSETQRNKGNFPGRFSGRQFSNSRSEMNVSTLELGDSALYLCASSPSDRGYSPLHFGNGTRLTVT.